This is a list of T cell receptor beta chains from one sample in a study of early T cells in non-severe SARS-CoV-2 infection. TCRdb ran MiXCR on the 5' RACE reads and lists one entry per CDR3 protein. The table includes approximately 81,000 distinct CDR3 sequences, about 12% detected once. Sequenced: whole blood. All receptors come from an adult who was a healthcare worker with PCR-confirmed SARS-CoV-2 infection or an uninfected control (not recorded which). CDR3s include the opening cysteine and the closing phenylalanine or tryptophan. A D gene is named only where the DNA matches it firmly. Clone size appears in some rows only: once, few, many, or a class for an expanded clone.

D,size,J,V,CDR3,DNA
-,-,TRBJ1-1,TRBV6-1,CASSEAPLIDTEAFF,TGTGCCAGCAGTGAAGCGCCCTTAATAGACACTGAAGCTTTCTTT
-,few,TRBJ2-3,TRBV5-5,CASRPTGGTDTQYF,TGTGCCAGCAGACCGACTGGGGGCACAGATACGCAGTATTTT
-,few,TRBJ2-1,TRBV2,CARVRGNEQFF,TGTGCCCGGGTTAGGGGGAATGAGCAGTTCTTC
TRBD1,few,TRBJ1-2,TRBV28,CASSLGTDYGYTF,TGTGCCAGCAGTTTGGGGACAGATTATGGCTACACCTTC
-,few,TRBJ2-1,TRBV5-1,CASSFGGQDEQFF,TGCGCCAGCAGCTTCGGAGGTCAGGATGAGCAGTTCTTC
-,-,TRBJ1-3,TRBV6-5,CASSTQGFGNTIYF,TGTGCCAGCAGCACACAAGGGTTCGGAAACACCATATATTTT
-,few,TRBJ1-2,TRBV7-9,CASSLAGGSNYGYTF,TGTGCCAGCAGCTTAGCGGGCGGATCTAACTATGGCTACACCTTC
TRBD1,-,TRBJ1-2,TRBV10-3,CAIRGPGQDQVNYGYTF,TGTGCCATCAGGGGACCGGGACAGGATCAAGTTAACTATGGCTACACCTTC
TRBD1,many,TRBJ1-2,TRBV11-1,CASSSDRARGNYGYTF,TGTGCCAGCAGTTCCGACAGGGCCCGAGGGAACTATGGCTACACCTTC
-,-,TRBJ2-1,TRBV12-3/TRBV12-4,CASSPTRNNEQFF,TGTGCCAGCAGTCCTACACGGAACAATGAGCAGTTCTTC
-,many,TRBJ1-2,TRBV29-1,CSAITRGMSANYGYTF,TGCAGCGCCATCACCAGGGGAATGTCCGCTAACTATGGCTACACCTTC
TRBD1,-,TRBJ2-1,TRBV5-6,CASSFGDRTYNEQFF,TGTGCCAGCAGCTTTGGGGACAGAACCTACAATGAGCAGTTCTTC
-,many,TRBJ1-1,TRBV7-6,CASSLAQMNTEAFF,TGTGCCAGCAGCTTAGCACAGATGAACACTGAAGCTTTCTTT
-,few,TRBJ1-1,TRBV3-1,CASSRGRGTVNTEAFF,TGTGCCAGCAGCCGGGGAAGGGGGACGGTGAACACTGAAGCTTTCTTT
-,many,TRBJ2-7,TRBV10-3,CAIRQGSYEQYF,TGTGCCATCAGACAGGGCTCCTACGAGCAGTACTTC
-,-,TRBJ2-2,TRBV9,CASSARQPSSTGELFF,TGTGCCAGCAGCGCCAGACAGCCTTCGTCCACCGGGGAGCTGTTTTTT
-,-,TRBJ2-7,TRBV3-1,CASSQSTKQYF,TGTGCCAGCAGCCAAAGTACGAAGCAGTACTTC
-,-,TRBJ1-6,TRBV7-9,CASSPGNSPLHF,TGTGCCAGCAGCCCCGGCAATTCACCCCTCCACTTT
-,-,TRBJ2-3,TRBV6-6,CASNPGSTDTQYF,TGTGCCAGCAACCCGGGAAGCACAGATACGCAGTATTTT
TRBD1,many,TRBJ1-1,TRBV6-2/TRBV6-3,CASTTPRDRAMNTEAFF,TGTGCCAGCACCACTCCGAGGGACAGAGCTATGAACACTGAAGCTTTCTTT
-,-,TRBJ2-2,TRBV7-9,CASSLGYTGELFF,TGTGCCAGCAGCTTAGGTTACACCGGGGAGCTGTTTTTT
-,-,TRBJ1-2,TRBV6-6,CASSYSIQGPNGYTF,TGTGCCAGCAGTTACTCGATACAGGGCCCAAATGGCTACACCTTC
-,few,TRBJ2-1,TRBV7-2,CASSFRQLRGPYNEQFF,TGTGCCAGCAGCTTTCGGCAGTTAAGGGGACCATACAATGAGCAGTTCTTC
-,-,TRBJ2-1,TRBV5-6,CASSLIVYRDDEQFF,TGTGCCAGCAGCTTGATAGTGTACAGGGACGATGAGCAGTTCTTC